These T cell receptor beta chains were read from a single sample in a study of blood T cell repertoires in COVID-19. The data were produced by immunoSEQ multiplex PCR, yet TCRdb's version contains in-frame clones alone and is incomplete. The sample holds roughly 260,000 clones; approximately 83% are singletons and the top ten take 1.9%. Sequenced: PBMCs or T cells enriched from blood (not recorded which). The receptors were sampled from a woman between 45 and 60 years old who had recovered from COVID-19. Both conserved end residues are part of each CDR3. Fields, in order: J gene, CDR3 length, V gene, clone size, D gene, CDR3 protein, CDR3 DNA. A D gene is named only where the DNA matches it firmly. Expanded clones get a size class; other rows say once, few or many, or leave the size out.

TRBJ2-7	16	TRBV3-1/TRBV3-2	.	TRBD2	CASSQRDLAGVAEQYF	TGTGCCAGCAGCCAAAGGGACCTAGCGGGAGTCGCCGAGCAGTACTTC
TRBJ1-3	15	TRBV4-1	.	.	CASSQVGRDGNTIYF	TGCGCCAGCAGCCAAGTTGGGAGGGACGGAAACACCATATATTTT
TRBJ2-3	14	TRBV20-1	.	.	CSASLSSAGGTQYF	TGCAGTGCTAGTTTGTCTAGCGCTGGTGGTACGCAGTATTTT
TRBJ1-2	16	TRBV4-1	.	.	CASSQGFQTFNYGYTF	TGCGCCAGCAGCCAAGGCTTCCAGACTTTTAACTATGGCTACACCTTC
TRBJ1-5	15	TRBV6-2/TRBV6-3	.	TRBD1	CASSYSGQQNQPQHF	TGTGCCAGCAGTTACTCGGGACAGCAAAATCAGCCCCAGCATTTT
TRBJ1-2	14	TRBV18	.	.	CASSPSGGNYGYTF	TGTGCCAGCTCACCTAGTGGCGGAAACTATGGCTACACCTTC
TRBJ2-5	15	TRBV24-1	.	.	CATSDFRDSQETQYF	TGTGCCACCAGTGATTTCCGGGACTCCCAAGAGACCCAGTACTTC
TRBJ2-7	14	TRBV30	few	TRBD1	CAWSEAGGWYEQYF	TGTGCCTGGAGTGAGGCAGGGGGTTGGTACGAGCAGTACTTC
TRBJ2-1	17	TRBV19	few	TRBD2	CATERLAGRNSYNEQFF	TGTGCCACAGAAAGACTAGCGGGGCGTAACTCCTACAATGAGCAGTTCTTC
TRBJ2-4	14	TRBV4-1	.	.	CASKSELAKNIQYF	TGCGCCAGCAAATCCGAGCTAGCCAAAAACATTCAGTACTTC
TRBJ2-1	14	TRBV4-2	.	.	CASSQDVEHNEQFF	TGTGCCAGCAGCCAAGATGTTGAGCACAATGAGCAGTTCTTC
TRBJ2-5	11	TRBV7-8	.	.	CASGRAQTQYF	TGTGCCAGCGGCAGGGCCCAGACCCAGTACTTC
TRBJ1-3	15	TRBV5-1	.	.	CASSLEGSYGNTIYF	TGCGCCAGCAGCTTGGAGGGGTCTTATGGAAACACCATATATTTT
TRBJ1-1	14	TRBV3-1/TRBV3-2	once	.	CASSRSGVNTEAFF	TGTGCCAGCAGCCGATCGGGGGTTAATACTGAAGCTTTCTTT
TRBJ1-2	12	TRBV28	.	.	CASSIPGGVYTF	TGTGCCAGCAGTATTCCGGGGGGCGTCTACACCTTC
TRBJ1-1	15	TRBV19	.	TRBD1	CAIFRDRGHNTEAFF	TGTGCCATATTCCGGGACAGGGGGCATAACACTGAAGCTTTCTTT
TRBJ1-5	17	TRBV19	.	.	CASGRGGDTYSNQPQHF	TGTGCCAGCGGGAGGGGCGGGGATACCTATAGCAATCAGCCCCAGCATTTT
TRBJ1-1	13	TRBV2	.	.	CASSEQGFTEAFF	TGTGCCAGCAGTGAGCAGGGTTTTACTGAAGCTTTCTTT
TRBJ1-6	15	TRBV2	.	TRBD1	CASSDRTGYNSPLHF	TGTGCCAGCAGTGATAGGACAGGCTATAATTCACCCCTCCACTTT
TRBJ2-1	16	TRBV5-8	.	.	CASSGGGTTAYNEQFF	TGTGCCAGCAGCGGGGGCGGGACTACGGCCTACAATGAGCAGTTCTTC
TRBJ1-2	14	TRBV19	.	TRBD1	CASSTGQGMYGYTF	TGTGCCAGTAGTACGGGACAGGGAATGTACGGCTACACCTTC
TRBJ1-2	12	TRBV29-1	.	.	CSASQGDYGYTF	TGCAGCGCCTCCCAAGGGGACTATGGCTACACCTTC
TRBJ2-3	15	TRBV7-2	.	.	CASSLDPGRSDTQYF	TGTGCCAGCAGCTTAGACCCAGGGAGGAGCGATACGCAGTATTTT
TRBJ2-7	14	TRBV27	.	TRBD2	CASSLSGGDYEQYF	TGTGCCAGCAGTTTATCGGGGGGGGACTACGAGCAGTACTTC
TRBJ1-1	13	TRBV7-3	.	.	CASSSTVNTEAFF	TGTGCCAGCAGTTCCACTGTTAACACTGAAGCTTTCTTT
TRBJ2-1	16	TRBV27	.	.	CASSLQAGLKGNEQFF	TGTGCCAGCAGTTTACAGGCGGGACTGAAGGGAAATGAGCAGTTCTTC
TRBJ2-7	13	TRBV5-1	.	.	CASSLGLRYEQYF	TGCGCCAGCAGCTTAGGACTGCGCTACGAGCAGTACTTC
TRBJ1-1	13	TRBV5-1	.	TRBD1	CASSRGDSTEAFF	TGCGCCAGCAGCCGTGGGGACAGCACTGAAGCTTTCTTT
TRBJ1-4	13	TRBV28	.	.	CATWSVTNEKLFF	TGTGCCACCTGGTCGGTAACTAATGAAAAACTGTTTTTT
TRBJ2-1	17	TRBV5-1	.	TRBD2	CASSLRPGLAINNEQFF	TGCGCCAGCAGCTTAAGGCCCGGACTAGCGATAAACAATGAGCAGTTCTTC
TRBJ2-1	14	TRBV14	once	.	CASSPSTAYNEQFF	TGTGCCAGCAGCCCATCGACAGCCTACAATGAGCAGTTCTTC
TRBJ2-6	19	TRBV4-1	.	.	CASSQDPAGPSSGANVLTF	TGCGCCAGCAGCCAAGATCCGGCAGGGCCAAGCTCTGGGGCCAACGTCCTGACTTTC
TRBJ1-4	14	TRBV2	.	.	CASSLGTSNEKLFF	TGTGCCAGCAGTCTAGGGACTTCTAATGAAAAACTGTTTTTT
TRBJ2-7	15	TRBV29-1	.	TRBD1	CSVKQGTGGTYEQYF	TGCAGCGTCAAGCAAGGGACAGGGGGCACCTACGAGCAGTACTTC
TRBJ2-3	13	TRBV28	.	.	CASRGSMPDTQYF	TGTGCCAGCAGGGGCTCAATGCCAGATACGCAGTATTTT
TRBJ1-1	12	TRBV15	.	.	CATSKANTEAFF	TGTGCCACCAGCAAAGCGAACACTGAAGCTTTCTTT
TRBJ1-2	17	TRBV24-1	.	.	CATSDLGQGLGSYGYTF	TGTGCCACCAGTGATTTGGGCCAGGGGCTGGGAAGCTATGGCTACACCTTC
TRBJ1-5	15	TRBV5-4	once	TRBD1	CASSFGTGVNQPQHF	TGTGCCAGCAGCTTCGGGACAGGGGTCAATCAGCCCCAGCATTTT
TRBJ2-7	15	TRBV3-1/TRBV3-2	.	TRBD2	CASSQGSGGVYEQYF	TGTGCCAGCAGCCAAGGTTCGGGGGGGGTCTACGAGCAGTACTTC
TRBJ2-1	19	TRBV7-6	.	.	CASSLALIRGKARPNEQFF	TGTGCCAGCAGCTTAGCGCTCATCAGGGGCAAAGCGCGTCCCAATGAGCAGTTCTTC
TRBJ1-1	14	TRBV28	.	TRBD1	CASRPGQMDVEAFF	TGTGCCAGCAGGCCGGGACAGATGGATGTTGAAGCTTTCTTT
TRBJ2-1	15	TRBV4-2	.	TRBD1	CASSQESQSGGGQFF	TGTGCCAGCAGCCAAGAGAGTCAGTCAGGGGGCGGGCAGTTCTTC
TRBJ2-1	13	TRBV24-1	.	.	CATSGPTNREQFF	TGTGCCACCAGTGGCCCCACAAACAGGGAGCAGTTCTTC
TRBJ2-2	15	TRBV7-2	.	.	CASSVQRVQTGELFF	TGTGCCAGCAGCGTGCAGCGGGTACAAACCGGGGAGCTGTTTTTT
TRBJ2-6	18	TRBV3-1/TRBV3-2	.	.	CASSPRSAVLSGANVLTF	TGTGCCAGCAGCCCCAGGTCGGCAGTACTCTCTGGGGCCAACGTCCTGACTTTC
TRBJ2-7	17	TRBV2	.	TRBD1	CASSEVLTGQGADEQYF	TGTGCCAGCAGTGAAGTTCTAACAGGACAGGGGGCTGACGAGCAGTACTTC
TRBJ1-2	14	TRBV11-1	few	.	CASSQAQINYGYTF	TGTGCCAGCAGCCAAGCACAGATAAACTATGGCTACACCTTC
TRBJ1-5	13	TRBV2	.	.	CASRRNSNQPQHF	TGTGCCAGCAGGAGGAATAGCAATCAGCCCCAGCATTTT
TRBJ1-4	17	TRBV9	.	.	CASSEGIGAGTNEKLFF	TGTGCCAGCAGCGAGGGTATTGGGGCAGGGACTAATGAAAAACTGTTTTTT
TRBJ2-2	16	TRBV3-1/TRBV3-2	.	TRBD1	CASSQDSLQGTGELFF	TGTGCCAGCAGCCAAGACTCGTTACAGGGGACCGGGGAGCTGTTTTTT
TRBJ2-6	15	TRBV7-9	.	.	CASRLAGSGANVLTF	TGTGCCAGCAGACTTGCAGGCTCTGGGGCCAACGTCCTGACTTTC